Below, 10 T cell receptor beta chains from the same sample are listed, as sequenced in a study of blood T cell repertoires in COVID-19. Produced via immunoSEQ multiplex PCR; TCRdb's table is partial and in-frame only. The sample carries a few hundred thousand clones, roughly 90% recorded once. Specimen: PBMCs or T cells enriched from blood (not recorded which). These TCRs come from a young woman who had recovered from COVID-19.

The chain uses TRBV5-1 and TRBJ1-2; 7 positions agree with TRBD1. The V gene's germline CDR1 is SGHRS and CDR2 YFSETQ. The J segment lost 4 bases and the V segment lost 3 bases, leaving 9 bases of the junction unmatched. The CDR3 has 15 amino acids. This CDR3 is CASSSRSGQFYGYTF. The CDR3 DNA reads TGCGCCAGCAGCTCCAGATCGGGACAGTTCTATGGCTACACCTTC.

This chain joins TRBV19 and TRBJ2-6; no firm D call. CDR1 is LNHDA and CDR2 is SQIVND in the germline V gene (reference sequence). This CDR3 has 14 amino acids. V was cut by 10 bases and J by 0 bases, with 10 bases left in between. In nucleotides, the CDR3 is TGTGCCAAACATCGGAGCTCTGGGGCCAACGTCCTGACTTTC. Its protein product is CAKHRSSGANVLTF.

This rearrangement joins TRBV2 to TRBJ2-7; the match to TRBD2 covers 8 bases. This CDR3 spans 15 amino acids. Germline lookup yields CDR1 SNHLY and CDR2 FYNNEI. After removal of 6 bases from V and 3 bases from J, the junction contained 10 bases not matched to a gene. The CDR3 DNA sequence: TGTGCCAGCAGCCCTCTCACTAGCGGATACTACGAGCAGTACTTC. Protein sequence: CASSPLTSGYYEQYF.

The chain is built from TRBV9 and TRBJ2-1, with a weak D call TRBD2 (6 bases). Deletions cut 0 bases from V and 2 bases from J, with 9 bases between. Germline V gene lookup returns CDR1 SGDLS and CDR2 YYNGEE. The CDR3 has 15 amino acids. CDR3 DNA: TGTGCCAGCAGCGTAGCCCCGGGAGCCTACAATGAGCAGTTCTTC. This translates into CASSVAPGAYNEQFF.

This clone was counted a single time. V gene TRBV7-3 combines with J gene TRBJ1-2, with a weak D call TRBD1 (6 bases). CDR1 and CDR2 (germline): SGHTA, FQGTGA. The CDR3 has 15 amino acids. V dropped 5 bases and J dropped 0 bases, with 13 bases sitting between them. The CDR3 nucleotides read TGTGCCAGCAGCCCCACAGGGATTGCTAACTATGGCTACACCTTC. Translating gives CASSPTGIANYGYTF.

This rearrangement joins TRBV10-3 to TRBJ2-7; TRBD2 aligns across 9 bases. Unmatched junction bases numbered 9, after V lost 4 bases and J lost 2 bases. CDR3 length: 16 residues. CDR1 and CDR2 (germline): ENHRY, SYGVKD. The chain's CDR3 is CAISVSGGLLAYEQYF. CDR3 bases: TGTGCCATCAGTGTTAGCGGGGGCCTACTGGCCTACGAGCAGTACTTC.

This sequence joins TRBV27 and TRBJ2-5; the match to TRBD2 covers 7 bases. This CDR3 comprises 15 residues. After removal of 3 bases from V and 0 bases from J, the junction contained 4 bases not matched to a gene. Germline V CDR1 and CDR2: MNHEY, SMNVEV (reference sequence). The CDR3 sequence: CASSFGGGYQETQYF. In DNA, the CDR3 is TGTGCCAGCAGTTTTGGGGGAGGGTACCAAGAGACCCAGTACTTC.

The chain links TRBV6-4 to TRBJ2-1, with 10 bases matching TRBD1. The CDR3 is 15 residues long. Germline CDR1 is MRHNA and CDR2 is SNTAGT. The ends lost 6 bases at V and 8 bases at J; junction bases unmatched: 10. The CDR3 DNA follows: TGTGCCAGCAGCCCGGGACAGGGGATAAAGTATGAGCAGTTCTTC. Its protein is CASSPGQGIKYEQFF.

This clone was counted once. Other DNA sequences within the sample encode an identical CDR3. This chain links TRBV2 with TRBJ1-5; no clear D gene. The CDR3 has 14 residues. Germline CDR1 and CDR2: SNHLY and FYNNEI. V was shortened by 8 bases and J by 3 bases, with 14 bases between the two germline ends. DNA of the CDR3: TGTGCCAGCGGCCCCTCTACAGTCAATCAGCCCCAGCATTTT. Translating it yields CASGPSTVNQPQHF.

The V and J genes are TRBV11-2 and TRBJ2-5; TRBD2 aligns across 12 bases. The ends lost 3 bases at V and 2 bases at J; junction bases unmatched: 10. CDR1 is SGHAT, CDR2 FQNNGV, per germline. CDR3 length equals 18 residues. CDR3 region: CASSLGSTSGGFQETQYF. The CDR3 nucleotides read TGTGCCAGCAGCTTGGGTTCTACTAGCGGGGGGTTTCAAGAGACCCAGTACTTC.